This TCR beta chain derives from a study of blood T cell repertoires in COVID-19. Study information: COVID-19 samples from acute and convalescent phases originated in the United States, Italy and Spain. T cells, B-cell-depleted T cells, or PBMCs supplied cDNA or gDNA.

Trimming cost V 6 bases and J 0 bases; bases outside gene matches: 10. The CDR3 is 16 residues long. Germline V gene lookup returns CDR1 LNHDA and CDR2 SQIVND (reference sequence). Profiled with immunoSEQ multiplex PCR; TCRdb holds only in-frame clones, not every one. The sample shows about 140,000 clones, 76% of them seen only once. This clone has a handful of counts. The gene calls are TRBV19 and TRBJ1-1; 7 positions agree with TRBD1. This sequence originates from a woman at least 80 years old with active or convalescent COVID-19. The sequenced sample consisted of peripheral blood. The CDR3 coding sequence is TGTGCCAGTAGGCTCTCGGACAGGACTCTGAACACTGAAGCTTTCTTT. Protein sequence: CASRLSDRTLNTEAFF.